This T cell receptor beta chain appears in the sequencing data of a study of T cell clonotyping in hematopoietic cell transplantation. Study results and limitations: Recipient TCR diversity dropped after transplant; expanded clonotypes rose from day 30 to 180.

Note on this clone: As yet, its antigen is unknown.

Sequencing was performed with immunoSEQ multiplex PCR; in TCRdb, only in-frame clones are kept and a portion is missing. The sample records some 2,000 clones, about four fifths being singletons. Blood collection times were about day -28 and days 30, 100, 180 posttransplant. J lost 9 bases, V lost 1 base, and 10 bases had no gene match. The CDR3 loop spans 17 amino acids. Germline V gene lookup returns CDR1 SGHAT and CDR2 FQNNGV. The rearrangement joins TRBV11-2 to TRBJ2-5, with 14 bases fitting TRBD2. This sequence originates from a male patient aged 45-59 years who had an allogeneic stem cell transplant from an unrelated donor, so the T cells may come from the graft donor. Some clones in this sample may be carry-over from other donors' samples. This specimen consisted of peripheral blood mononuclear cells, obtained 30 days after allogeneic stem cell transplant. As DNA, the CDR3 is TGTGCCAGCAGCTTAGGGACTAGCGGGAGGACACCTGGGGCCCAGTACTTC. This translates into CASSLGTSGRTPGAQYF.